The 25 T cell receptor beta chains in this list originate from one sample, sequenced in a study of patients and donors after allogeneic stem cell transplantation. TCRdb re-derived calls from the RT-PCR reads in MiXCR, one entry per CDR3 protein. The sample includes about 160,000 distinct CDR3 sequences, 24% of them seen just once. Sequencing was done on a sample of blood, either unsorted or a sorted T cell fraction (not recorded which). The origin of the receptors is a human donor who was either an allogeneic HSCT recipient or a stem cell or donor lymphocyte infusion donor (not recorded which). It is not recorded whose cells these are; they may come from a transplant donor.

In its sample, this clonotype was seen a few times. The V gene is TRBV5-1, the J gene TRBJ2-3; D is perhaps TRBD1 (6 bases). The length of the CDR3 is 16 residues. Germline V CDR1 and CDR2: SGHRS, YFSETQ. V lost 4 bases to trimming and J lost 9 bases, with 24 bases between them. The CDR3 DNA reads as TGCGCCAGCAGCCCGATAAGACTGGTCCAGGGGTTGACGCAGTATTTT. Encoded protein: CASSPIRLVQGLTQYF.

CDR3 in amino acids: CASSWRTQDTQYF. The DNA of the CDR3 is TGTGCCAGCAGTTGGAGGACGCAAGATACGCAGTATTTT. This chain joins TRBV12-3 or TRBV12-4 and TRBJ2-3; TRBD2 might be the D (5 bases). The CDR3 extends over 13 amino acids. Trimming left V 4 bases short and J 5 bases short, with 10 bases between.

In this sample, this clonotype turned up a few times. The chain uses TRBV11-2 and TRBJ1-2; D remains ambiguous. CDR3 size: 18 residues. Germline values: CDR1 SGHAT, CDR2 FQNNGV. The ends were cut back, 2 bases at V and 2 bases at J, with 21 bases in the middle. The CDR3 spells CASSLLSPSRLGNYGYTF. For the CDR3, the DNA is TGTGCCAGCAGCTTATTATCACCCTCCAGGCTAGGCAACTATGGCTACACCTTC.

The V gene is TRBV12-3 or TRBV12-4, the J gene TRBJ2-3, with TRBD1 identical over 9 bases. V was pared by 10 bases and J by 8 bases, with 10 bases of the junction left unmatched. CDR3 size: 13 residues. CDR3 in DNA: TGTGCCACCAATCCGGGACAGGGCAGTACGCAGTATTTT. It specifies CATNPGQGSTQYF.

The chain is built from TRBV7-7 and TRBJ1-2; D is ambiguous. The CDR3 has 10 residues. The V gene's germline CDR1 is SSHAT and CDR2 FNYEAQ (reference sequence). CDR3 residues: CAPRVGGYTF. The CDR3 nucleotides are TGTGCTCCGCGGGTAGGCGGCTACACCTTC.

This rearrangement joins TRBV5-1 to TRBJ2-2, with TRBD2 as a possible D gene (6 bases). The germline V and J ends were trimmed by 4 bases and 3 bases, with 16 bases remaining between them. Germline V gene sequence: CDR1 SGHRS, CDR2 YFSETQ. This CDR3 region has 16 residues. DNA for the CDR3: TGCGCCAGCAGCGTACGGGGGTTTGAGGACACCGGGGAGCTGTTTTTT. Amino acid sequence: CASSVRGFEDTGELFF.

This clonotype was found a few times. The V and J genes are TRBV5-8 and TRBJ1-6, with D tentatively TRBD1 (6 bases). Per germline, CDR1 SGHTS and CDR2 YDEGEE. V was pared by 9 bases and J by 8 bases, with 15 bases between. This CDR3 has 13 amino acids. This CDR3 reads CATTGLGDSPLHF. CDR3 nucleotides: TGTGCCACCACAGGGTTGGGCGATTCACCCCTCCACTTT.

In its sample, this clonotype was seen a few times. This rearrangement joins TRBV21-1 to TRBJ1-5; TRBD1 is the table's D call and was not checked against the DNA. TRBV21-1 is termed a pseudogene. This CDR3 has 15 amino acids. The CDR3 DNA reads as TGTGCCAGCAGCTACCGACAGGTCAGAAATCAGCCCCAGCATTTT. Translated, it gives CASSYRQVRNQPQHF.

This clonotype was detected only a few times. The chain couples TRBV5-1 to TRBJ2-7, with a tentative D call TRBD1 (5 bases). Trimming pared 2 bases from V and 0 bases from J, leaving 12 bases between. This CDR3 has 15 amino acids. CDR1 is SGHRS and CDR2 is YFSETQ in the germline V gene. The CDR3 DNA reads TGCGCCAGCAGCTTCAATACAGGCTTCTCCTACGAGCAGTACTTC. It codes for CASSFNTGFSYEQYF. Full variable domain (remainder filled in from reference TRBV5-1 and TRBJ2-7): KAGVTQTPRYLIKTRGQQVTLSCSPISGHRSVSWYQQTPGQGLQFLFEYFSETQRNKGNFPGRFSGRQFSNSRSEMNVSTLELGDSALYLCASSFNTGFSYEQYFGPGTRLTVT.

This clonotype has a count of ten or more. This rearrangement joins TRBV6-5 to TRBJ2-1; D gene uncertain. Germline values: CDR1 MNHEY, CDR2 SVGAGI. This CDR3 contains 16 residues. Trimming pared 6 bases from V and 0 bases from J, leaving 15 bases between. The CDR3, as DNA: TGTGCCAGCAGGGCTCGGACCTCGAGCTCCTACAATGAGCAGTTCTTC. Amino acids: CASRARTSSSYNEQFF.

The chain carries TRBV5-1 and TRBJ2-1; D assignment may be TRBD1 or TRBD2 (5 bases each). Germline V gives CDR1 SGHRS, CDR2 YFSETQ. With 4 bases removed from V and 4 bases from J, the gap between germline ends came to 21 bases. The CDR3 has 17 residues. The CDR3 coding sequence is TGCGCCAGCAGCCCCGAGCGATGGGGGAGTGGGTACAATGAGCAGTTCTTC. Its protein is CASSPERWGSGYNEQFF.

This clonotype was seen a handful of times. The chain has TRBV2 and TRBJ2-7; D unresolved. The germline V gene has CDR1 SNHLY and CDR2 FYNNEI. Trimming took off 1 base at V and 3 bases at J, with 7 bases between the two ends. CDR3 size: 13 residues. The CDR3 DNA reads as TGTGCCAGCAGTGAAGAGAGTATCTACGAGCAGTACTTC. The encoded protein is CASSEESIYEQYF.

This rearrangement joins TRBV5-1 to TRBJ2-7; D is possibly TRBD1 (5 bases). There are 14 residues in the CDR3. Germline assignment: CDR1 SGHRS and CDR2 YFSETQ. Trimming pared 1 base from V and 3 bases from J, leaving 11 bases between. The CDR3 spells CASSLSRVDYEQYF. CDR3 DNA: TGCGCCAGCAGCTTGAGCAGGGTCGACTACGAGCAGTACTTC.

The chain carries TRBV10-3 and TRBJ2-2; TRBD2 matches 10 bases. The CDR3 sequence is 18 residues long. The germline V gene has CDR1 ENHRY and CDR2 SYGVKD. The V gene end was trimmed by 7 bases and the J gene end by 0 bases; junction bases not matched to a gene: 11. The CDR3 loop reads CAIKMRTSGNANTGELFF. The CDR3, as DNA: TGTGCCATCAAGATGAGAACTAGCGGGAACGCGAACACCGGGGAGCTGTTTTTT.

This clonotype was observed a few times. V and J are TRBV7-2 and TRBJ1-5; the D gene is possibly TRBD1 (5 bases). Germline values: CDR1 SGHTA, CDR2 FQGNSA. CDR3 length equals 14 residues. Trimming removed 1 base from V and 7 bases from J, with 11 bases in between. CDR3 sequence reads: CASSLVTATQPQHF. As DNA, the CDR3 is TGTGCCAGCAGCTTAGTGACAGCTACCCAGCCCCAGCATTTT.

This clonotype was picked up many times. The J gene is TRBJ1-1, the V gene TRBV20-1, with D tentatively TRBD1 (5 bases). Trimming shortened V by 3 bases and J by 1 base, and 12 bases separated the two germline ends. The germline gives CDR1 DFQATT, CDR2 SNEGSKA (reference sequence). The CDR3 has 14 residues. The CDR3 reads CSARPPGGNTEAFF. The DNA for the CDR3 is TGCAGTGCTAGGCCCCCGGGGGGGAACACTGAAGCTTTCTTT.

This chain uses TRBV5-5 with TRBJ2-7; the D call may be TRBD1 or TRBD2 (5 bases each). Germline V gives CDR1 SGHKS, CDR2 YYEKEE (reference sequence). V lost 0 bases and J lost 0, with 10 bases in between. The CDR3 runs to 15 residues. In DNA form, the CDR3 reads TGTGCCAGCAGCTTGGCGGGGCGGAGCTCCTACGAGCAGTACTTC. Its protein product is CASSLAGRSSYEQYF.

V usage is TRBV30 and J usage is TRBJ1-2; the match to TRBD1 covers 8 bases. This CDR3 region has 13 residues. Germline lookup yields CDR1 GTSNPN and CDR2 SVGIG (reference sequence). Losses at the gene ends were 3 bases for V and 7 bases for J; bases not matched to a gene: 7. CDR3 residues: CAWRPGTGGGYTF. CDR3 in DNA: TGTGCCTGGAGGCCCGGGACAGGCGGTGGCTACACCTTC.

This clonotype was seen many times. The V gene is TRBV29-1, the J gene TRBJ1-1; D gene unclear. Deletions cut 0 bases from V and 2 bases from J, with 4 bases between. The length of the CDR3 is 12 residues. Germline CDR1 and CDR2: SQVTM and ANQGSEA. The CDR3 loop reads CSVEDFNTEAFF. CDR3 DNA: TGCAGCGTTGAAGATTTTAACACTGAAGCTTTCTTT.

This clonotype came up a few times. The chain links TRBV27 to TRBJ1-3; tentatively, D is TRBD1 (5 bases). The CDR3 spans 15 residues. Germline V lookup: CDR1 MNHEY, CDR2 SMNVEV (reference sequence). Trimming cost V 6 bases and J 9 bases, with 21 bases left between them. The CDR3 sequence is CASSSLRQRLSTIYF. The CDR3 DNA reads TGTGCCAGCAGCTCCCTTAGACAGCGATTGTCCACCATATATTTT.

The chain links TRBV20-1 to TRBJ2-7, with TRBD1 matching 7 bases. The CDR3 runs to 12 residues. Germline-derived CDR1 and CDR2 are DFQATT and SNEGSKA (reference sequence). The ends lost 2 bases at V and 4 bases at J; junction bases unmatched: 2. CDR3 protein: CSARPGGYEQYF. The DNA of the CDR3 is TGCAGTGCTAGACCAGGGGGATACGAGCAGTACTTC.

V gene TRBV7-2 combines with J gene TRBJ2-1; 8 bases are shared with TRBD2. From germline, CDR1 is SGHTA and CDR2 FQGNSA. V shed 2 bases and J 4 bases; nucleotides not matched to a gene: 13. The CDR3 covers 18 residues. CDR3 in DNA: TGTGCCAGCAGCTTACCCTTCTGGAGCGGGAGTCCGTACAATGAGCAGTTCTTC. Amino acid sequence: CASSLPFWSGSPYNEQFF.

The chain uses TRBV7-2 and TRBJ1-5; D unclear. Germline V gives CDR1 SGHTA, CDR2 FQGNSA. The V gene lost 3 bases and the J gene lost 0 bases, with 12 bases spanning the gap. The CDR3 sequence is 16 residues long. In nucleotides, the CDR3 is TGTGCCAGCAGCTTGGTCGGAAGCAATAGCAATCAGCCCCAGCATTTT. It yields the protein CASSLVGSNSNQPQHF.

This chain uses TRBV28 with TRBJ2-7; D is perhaps TRBD1 (6 bases). The V gene lost 6 bases and the J gene lost 2 bases, with 14 bases spanning the gap. From germline, CDR1 is MDHEN and CDR2 SYDVKM. CDR3 length: 14 residues. The CDR3 spells CASSPGAGAYEQYF. In nucleotides, the CDR3 is TGTGCCAGCAGCCCAGGGGCAGGAGCCTACGAGCAGTACTTC.

The genes are TRBV18 and TRBJ2-7; D could derive from TRBD1 or TRBD2 (5 bases each). CDR3 length: 14 amino acids. Germline lookup yields CDR1 KGHSH and CDR2 LQKENI. The V end lost 5 bases, the J end lost 3 bases, and 14 bases lay between the germline ends. The CDR3 region has the DNA TGTGCCAGCTCAGTGGGACCGACCCTCTACGAGCAGTACTTC. This translates into CASSVGPTLYEQYF. Drawing the rest from reference TRBV18 and TRBJ2-7, the complete variable domain is NAGVMQNPRHLVRRRGQEARLRCSPMKGHSHVYWYRQLPEEGLKFMVYLQKENIIDESGMPKERFSAEFPKEGPSILRIQQVVRGDSAAYFCASSVGPTLYEQYFGPGTRLTVT.